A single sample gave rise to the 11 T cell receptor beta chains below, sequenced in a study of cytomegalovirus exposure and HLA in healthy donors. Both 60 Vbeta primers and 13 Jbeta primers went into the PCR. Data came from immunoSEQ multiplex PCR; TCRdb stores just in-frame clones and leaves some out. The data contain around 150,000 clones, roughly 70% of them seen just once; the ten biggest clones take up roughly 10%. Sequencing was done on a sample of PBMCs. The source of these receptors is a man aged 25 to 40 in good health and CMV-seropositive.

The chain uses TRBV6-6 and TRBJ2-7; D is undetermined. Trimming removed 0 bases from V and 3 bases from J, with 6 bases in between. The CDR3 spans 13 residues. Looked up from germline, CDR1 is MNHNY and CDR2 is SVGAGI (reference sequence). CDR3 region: CASSYSENYEQYF. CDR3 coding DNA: TGTGCCAGCAGTTACTCCGAGAACTACGAGCAGTACTTC.

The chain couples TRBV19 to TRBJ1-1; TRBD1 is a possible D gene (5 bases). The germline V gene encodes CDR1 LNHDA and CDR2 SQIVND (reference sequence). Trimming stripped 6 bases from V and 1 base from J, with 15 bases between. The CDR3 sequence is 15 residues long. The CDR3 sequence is CASSPREGWNTEAFF. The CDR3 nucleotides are TGTGCCAGTAGCCCAAGGGAGGGGTGGAACACTGAAGCTTTCTTT.

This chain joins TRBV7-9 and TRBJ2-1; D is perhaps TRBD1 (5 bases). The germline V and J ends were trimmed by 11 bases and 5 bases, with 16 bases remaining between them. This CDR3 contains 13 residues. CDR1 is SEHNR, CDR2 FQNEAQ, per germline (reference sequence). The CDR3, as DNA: TGTGCCGCAAGGGGCAGAACAGACAATGAGCAGTTCTTC. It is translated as CAARGRTDNEQFF.

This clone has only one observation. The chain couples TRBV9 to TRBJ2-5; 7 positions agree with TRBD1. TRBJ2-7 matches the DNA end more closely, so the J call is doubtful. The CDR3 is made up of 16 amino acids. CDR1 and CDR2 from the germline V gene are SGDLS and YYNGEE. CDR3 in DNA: TGTGCCAGCAGCCCACGGGGACAGCCTAACTCCTACGAGCAGTACTTC. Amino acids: CASSPRGQPNSYEQYF.

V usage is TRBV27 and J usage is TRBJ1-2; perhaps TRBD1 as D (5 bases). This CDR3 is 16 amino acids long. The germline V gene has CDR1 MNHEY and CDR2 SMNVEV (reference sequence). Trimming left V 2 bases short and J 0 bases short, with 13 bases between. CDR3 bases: TGTGCCAGCAGTTTAGGGGCAGGTCCTACTAACTATGGCTACACCTTC. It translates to CASSLGAGPTNYGYTF.

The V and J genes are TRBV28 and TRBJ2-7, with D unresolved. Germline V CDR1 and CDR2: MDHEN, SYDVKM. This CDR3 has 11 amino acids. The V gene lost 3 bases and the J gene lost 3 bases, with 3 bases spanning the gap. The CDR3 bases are TGTGCCAGCAGTTTTCACTACGAGCAGTACTTC. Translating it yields CASSFHYEQYF.

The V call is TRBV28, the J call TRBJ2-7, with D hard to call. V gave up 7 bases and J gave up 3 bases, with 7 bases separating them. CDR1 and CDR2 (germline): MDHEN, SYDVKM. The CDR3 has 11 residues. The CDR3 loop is CASTTYYEQYF. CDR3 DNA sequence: TGTGCCAGCACTACTTACTACGAGCAGTACTTC.

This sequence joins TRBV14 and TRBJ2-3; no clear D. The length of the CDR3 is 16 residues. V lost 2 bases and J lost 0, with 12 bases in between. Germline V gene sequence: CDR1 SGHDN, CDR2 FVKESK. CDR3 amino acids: CASSQLGVTSTDTQYF. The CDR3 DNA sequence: TGTGCCAGCAGCCAACTCGGTGTTACTAGCACAGATACGCAGTATTTT. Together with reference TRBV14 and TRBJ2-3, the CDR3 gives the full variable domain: EAGVTQFPSHSVIEKGQTVTLRCDPISGHDNLYWYRRVMGKEIKFLLHFVKESKQDESGMPNNRFLAERTGGTYSTLKVQPAELEDSGVYFCASSQLGVTSTDTQYFGPGTRLTVL.

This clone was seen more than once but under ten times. DNA for the CDR3: TGTGCCAGCTCATCGGGGACAACTAATGAAAAACTGTTTTTT. This gives the protein CASSSGTTNEKLFF. The chain combines TRBV18 with TRBJ1-4; D unclear. The ends were cut back, 5 bases at V and 0 bases at J, with 7 bases in the middle. The CDR3 loop spans 14 amino acids. From germline, CDR1 is KGHSH and CDR2 LQKENI.

CDR3 residues: CAIRATGGGQPQHF. In DNA, the CDR3 is TGTGCCATCCGCGCGACAGGGGGTGGGCAGCCCCAGCATTTT. The V gene is TRBV10-3, the J gene TRBJ1-5; 9 nucleotides line up with TRBD1. V trimming: 8 bases; J trimming: 7 bases; junction bases outside the gene matches: 9. Germline CDR1 and CDR2: ENHRY and SYGVKD. The CDR3 has 14 amino acids.

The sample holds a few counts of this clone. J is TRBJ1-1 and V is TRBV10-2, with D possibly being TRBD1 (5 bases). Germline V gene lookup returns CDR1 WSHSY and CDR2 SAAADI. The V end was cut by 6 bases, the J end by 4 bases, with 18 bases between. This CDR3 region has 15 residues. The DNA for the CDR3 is TGCGCCAGCAGAGATCCCAGGGTGGGGGGCACTGAAGCTTTCTTT. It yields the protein CASRDPRVGGTEAFF.